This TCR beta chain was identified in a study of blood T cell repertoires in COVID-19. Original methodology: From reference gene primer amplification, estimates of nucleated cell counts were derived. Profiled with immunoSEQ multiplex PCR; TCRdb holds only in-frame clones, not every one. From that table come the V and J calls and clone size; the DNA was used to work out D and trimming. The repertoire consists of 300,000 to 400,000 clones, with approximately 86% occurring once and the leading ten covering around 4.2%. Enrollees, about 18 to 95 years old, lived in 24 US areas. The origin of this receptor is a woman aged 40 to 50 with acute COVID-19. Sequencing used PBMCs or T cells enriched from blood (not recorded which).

This chain's CDR3 is CATSGGGTDSGNTIYF. The DNA of the CDR3 is TGTGCCACCTCTGGCGGGGGGACTGACTCTGGAAACACCATATATTTT. The rearrangement links TRBV9 to TRBJ1-3; the D gene is possibly TRBD1 (5 bases). Germline lookup yields CDR1 SGDLS and CDR2 YYNGEE. V was pared by 9 bases and J by 0 bases, with 19 bases between. This CDR3 contains 16 residues.